This T cell receptor (beta chain) appears in the sequencing data of a study of T cell responses to AZD1222 COVID-19 vaccine. Study at large: Second-dose intervals near 4 or 12 weeks were combined.

Study-wide findings and caveats: The CD4 TCRs associated with vaccination extended across spike and predominated at 160-218 and 743-854.

The CDR3 length is 15 residues. Germline V gene sequence: CDR1 SNHLY, CDR2 FYNNEI. Losses at the gene ends were 4 bases for V and 4 bases for J; bases not matched to a gene: 4. This clone appeared once. The antigen is not known. Only in-frame clones appear in the TCRdb table, and some are missing; sequencing was by immunoSEQ multiplex PCR. The sample records approximately 110,000 clones, under 90% being singletons. This TCR came from an adult in good health. The chain carries TRBV2 and TRBJ2-1; 10 nucleotides align to TRBD2. The sample was peripheral blood, taken on day 0 of AZD1222 vaccination. CDR3 protein: CASSVLAGGYNEQFF. The CDR3 coding sequence is TGTGCCAGCAGTGTTTTAGCGGGGGGATACAATGAGCAGTTCTTC.